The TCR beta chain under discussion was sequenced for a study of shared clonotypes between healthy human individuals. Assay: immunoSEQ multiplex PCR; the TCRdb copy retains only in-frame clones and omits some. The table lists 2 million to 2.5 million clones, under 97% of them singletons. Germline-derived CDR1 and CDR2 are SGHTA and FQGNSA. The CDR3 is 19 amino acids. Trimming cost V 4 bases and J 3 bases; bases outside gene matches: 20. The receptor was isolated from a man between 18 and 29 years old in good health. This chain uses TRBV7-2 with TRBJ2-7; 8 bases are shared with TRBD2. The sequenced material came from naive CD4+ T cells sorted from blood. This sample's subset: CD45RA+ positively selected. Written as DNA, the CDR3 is TGTGCCAGCAGCTACGAGAAAGCGGGAGCCCCTTCTAGGGTCTACGAGCAGTACTTC. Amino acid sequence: CASSYEKAGAPSRVYEQYF.